Listed below are T cell receptor beta chains from one sample, sequenced in a study of shared clonotypes between healthy human individuals. Repertoires were generated with immunoSEQ multiplex PCR, while TCRdb's copy carries only in-frame clones and drops some. The profile shows more than 400,000 clones, 70% to 80% of them singletons. The sample taken for sequencing was PBMCs. The receptor set was obtained from a woman between 40 and 50 years old in good health. Some clones in this sample may be carry-over from other donors' samples. Both conserved end residues are part of each CDR3. A D gene is named only where the DNA matches it firmly. Size tells how often a clone was seen (once, few, many) or the class of an expanded clone, and some rows leave it out.

TRBD1	TRBV11-2	NA	TRBJ2-3	TGTGCCAGCAGCTCCCTGGACAGGGGACTAAGCACAGATACGCAGTATTTT	CASSSLDRGLSTDTQYF
NA	TRBV28	NA	TRBJ1-1	TGTGCCAGCAGTTTGGGCAGTGAAGCTTTCTTT	CASSLGSEAFF
TRBD2	TRBV28	NA	TRBJ2-1	TGTGCCAGCAGTTTGAATCCCGGGACTAGCGGGTTTGATGAGCAGTTCTTC	CASSLNPGTSGFDEQFF
TRBD2	TRBV7-2	NA	TRBJ2-1	TGTGCCAGCAGACTCGCCGGGACTACTTACAATGAGCAGTTCTTC	CASRLAGTTYNEQFF
TRBD2	TRBV7-3	NA	TRBJ2-1	TGTGCCAGCAGCCCCCACACAAACGGGGGGGTCAATGAGCAGTTCTTC	CASSPHTNGGVNEQFF
NA	TRBV30	NA	TRBJ2-1	TGTGCCTGGAGCCGGCGGGGGACAGATGAGCAGTTCTTC	CAWSRRGTDEQFF
NA	TRBV7-6	NA	TRBJ1-3	TGTGCCAGCAGCTTAGCGGGCCGAAACACCATATATTTT	CASSLAGRNTIYF
NA	TRBV15	once	TRBJ1-1	TGTGCCACCAGCAGAGACTGGGGCAACACTGAAGCTTTCTTT	CATSRDWGNTEAFF
NA	TRBV18	NA	TRBJ2-7	TGTGCCAGCTCACCCCTGGTGGCCTTCTCCTACGAGCAGTACTTC	CASSPLVAFSYEQYF
NA	TRBV6-1	NA	TRBJ1-4	TGTGCCAGCAGTGAAAAGAGGAATGAAAAACTGTTTTTT	CASSEKRNEKLFF
NA	TRBV28	NA	TRBJ1-5	TGTGCCAGCCATACTACGGGCAATCAGCCCCAGCATTTT	CASHTTGNQPQHF
NA	TRBV6-5	NA	TRBJ1-4	TGTGCCAGCAGTTACAACTTGGCAGCCTCTAATGAAAAACTGTTTTTT	CASSYNLAASNEKLFF
NA	TRBV2	NA	TRBJ2-3	TGTGCCAGCACTCGGGAGCTCACAGATACGCAGTATTTT	CASTRELTDTQYF
NA	TRBV4-1	once	TRBJ2-7	TGCGCCAGCAGCCAAGAACACCTTTGGGAGCAGTACTTC	CASSQEHLWEQYF
NA	TRBV19	NA	TRBJ2-3	TGTGCCAGTAGTATAGGTCCGTCGGGAGGCACAGATACGCAGTATTTT	CASSIGPSGGTDTQYF
NA	TRBV6-1	NA	TRBJ2-3	TGTGCCAGCAGTAGCGGGCGCCACACAGATACGCAGTATTTT	CASSSGRHTDTQYF